Included here is one TCR beta chain sequence, with context. These data originate in a study of blood T cell repertoires in COVID-19. Using immunoSEQ multiplex PCR, the repertoire was profiled, and TCRdb retains in-frame clones only, with some absent. Of 130,000 to 150,000 clones in the sample, roughly 85% were seen once. The sample comprised peripheral blood. This clonotype was sampled from a woman in her sixties or seventies with COVID-19, enrolled during active disease.

CDR3 protein: CASSLPGTGVDEQYF. CDR3 DNA sequence: TGTGCCAGCAGTCTCCCCGGGACAGGGGTCGACGAGCAGTACTTC. This rearrangement joins TRBV2 to TRBJ2-7; 10 nucleotides match TRBD1. The CDR3 is 15 amino acids. V lost 5 bases, J lost 5 bases, and 9 bases stayed unmatched. The germline gives CDR1 SNHLY, CDR2 FYNNEI.